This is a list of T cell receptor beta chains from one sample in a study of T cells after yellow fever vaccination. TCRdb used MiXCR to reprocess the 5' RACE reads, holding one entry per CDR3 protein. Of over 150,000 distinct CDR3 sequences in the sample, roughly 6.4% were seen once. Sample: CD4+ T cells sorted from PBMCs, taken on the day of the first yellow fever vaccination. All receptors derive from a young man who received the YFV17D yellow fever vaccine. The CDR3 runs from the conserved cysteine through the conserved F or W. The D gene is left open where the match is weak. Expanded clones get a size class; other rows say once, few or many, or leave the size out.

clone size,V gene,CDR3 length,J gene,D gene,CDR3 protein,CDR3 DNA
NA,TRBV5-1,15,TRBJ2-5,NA,CASSWNWDIQETQYF,TGCGCCAGCAGCTGGAACTGGGATATACAAGAGACCCAGTACTTC
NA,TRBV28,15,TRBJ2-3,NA,CASSPDGGRTDTQYF,TGTGCCAGCAGTCCCGATGGGGGGAGAACAGATACGCAGTATTTT
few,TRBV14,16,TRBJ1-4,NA,CASSQVRGRALEKLFF,TGTGCCAGCAGCCAAGTTCGGGGCAGGGCCTTGGAAAAACTGTTTTTT
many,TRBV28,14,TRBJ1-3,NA,CASSLGPDGNTIYF,TGTGCCAGCAGTTTAGGGCCAGACGGAAACACCATATATTTT
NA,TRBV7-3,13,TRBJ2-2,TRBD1,CASKTGGAGELFF,TGTGCCAGCAAAACAGGGGGCGCCGGGGAGCTGTTTTTT
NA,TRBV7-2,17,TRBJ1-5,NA,CASSSTGSSYYYQPQHF,TGTGCCAGCAGCTCCACAGGGTCCTCGTATTATTATCAGCCCCAGCATTTT
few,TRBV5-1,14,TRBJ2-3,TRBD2,CASSSTSDGDTQYF,TGCGCCAGCAGCTCGACTAGCGATGGAGATACGCAGTATTTT
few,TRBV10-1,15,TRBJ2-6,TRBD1,CASSRDRGQVRVLTF,TGCGCCAGCAGTCGGGACAGGGGGCAGGTACGCGTCCTGACTTTC
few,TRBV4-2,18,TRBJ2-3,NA,CASSQKANPGPPLNTQYF,TGTGCCAGCAGCCAGAAGGCTAACCCGGGACCACCGCTGAATACGCAGTATTTT
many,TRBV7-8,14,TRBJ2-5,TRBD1,CASTRDRGRETQYF,TGTGCCAGCACCCGGGACAGGGGGCGAGAGACCCAGTACTTC
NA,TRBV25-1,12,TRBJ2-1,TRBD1,CASSATGSEQFF,TGTGCCAGCAGTGCGACAGGGAGTGAGCAGTTCTTC
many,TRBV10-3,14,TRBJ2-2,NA,CAISGSENTGELFF,TGTGCCATCAGTGGGTCGGAGAACACCGGGGAGCTGTTTTTT
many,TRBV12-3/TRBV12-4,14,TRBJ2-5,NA,CASSSTRGKETQYF,TGTGCCAGCAGTTCGACGAGGGGGAAAGAGACCCAGTACTTC
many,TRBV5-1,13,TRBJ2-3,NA,CASGIPGTDTQYF,TGCGCCAGCGGAATACCCGGCACAGATACGCAGTATTTT
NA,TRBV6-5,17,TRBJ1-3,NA,CASSYLEEYFSGNTIYF,TGTGCCAGCAGTTACCTGGAGGAGTACTTCTCTGGAAACACCATATATTTT
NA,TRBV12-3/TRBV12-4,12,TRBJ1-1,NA,CASSLNRLEAFF,TGTGCCAGCAGCCTAAACAGGTTGGAAGCTTTCTTT
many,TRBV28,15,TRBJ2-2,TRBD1,CASRLTGGYTGELFF,TGTGCCAGCAGGCTTACAGGGGGATACACCGGGGAGCTGTTTTTT
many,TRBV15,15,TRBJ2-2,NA,CATSREAGVVGELFF,TGTGCCACCAGCAGAGAGGCAGGGGTGGTCGGGGAGCTGTTTTTT
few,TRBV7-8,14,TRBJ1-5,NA,CASSLMGLHQPQHF,TGTGCCAGCAGCTTAATGGGGTTGCATCAGCCCCAGCATTTT
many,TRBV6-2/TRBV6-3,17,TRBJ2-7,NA,CASKKMGTRGSAYEQYF,TGTGCCAGCAAAAAGATGGGCACCCGAGGGAGCGCCTACGAGCAGTACTTC
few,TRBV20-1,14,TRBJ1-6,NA,CSASSVRNNSPLHF,TGCAGTGCATCTTCTGTTCGGAATAATTCACCCCTCCACTTT
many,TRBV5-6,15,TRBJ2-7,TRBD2,CASSLVGTRYYEQYF,TGTGCCAGCAGCTTGGTTGGGACTAGGTACTACGAGCAGTACTTC
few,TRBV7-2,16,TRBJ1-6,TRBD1,CASSLTLRQGDSPLHF,TGTGCCAGCAGCTTAACCCTAAGACAGGGCGATTCACCCCTCCACTTT
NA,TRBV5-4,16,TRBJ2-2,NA,CASSFPEGTTTGELFF,TGTGCCAGCAGCTTCCCTGAGGGGACAACCACCGGGGAGCTGTTTTTT
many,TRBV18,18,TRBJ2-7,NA,CASSPLRPPQIMTYEQYF,TGTGCCAGCTCACCACTCCGCCCCCCCCAGATTATGACCTACGAGCAGTACTTC
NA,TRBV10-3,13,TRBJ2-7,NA,CATNAHGSYEQYF,TGTGCCACCAACGCTCATGGTAGCTACGAGCAGTACTTC
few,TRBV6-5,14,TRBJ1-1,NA,CASSYDRILTEAFF,TGTGCCAGCAGTTACGACAGGATTTTGACTGAAGCTTTCTTT
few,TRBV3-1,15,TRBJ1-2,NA,CASSQTGTSPGGYTF,TGTGCCAGCAGCCAAACAGGGACCAGTCCGGGAGGCTACACCTTC
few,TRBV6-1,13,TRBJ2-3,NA,CASRVTGTDTQYF,TGTGCCAGCAGGGTAACAGGCACAGATACGCAGTATTTT
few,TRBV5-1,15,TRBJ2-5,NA,CASSLSSTPQETQYF,TGCGCCAGCAGCTTGTCATCGACGCCTCAAGAGACCCAGTACTTC
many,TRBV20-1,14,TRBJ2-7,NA,CSARPNGHSYEQYF,TGCAGTGCTAGACCCAACGGACATTCCTACGAGCAGTACTTC
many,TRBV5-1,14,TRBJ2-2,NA,CASSLARASGELFF,TGCGCCAGCAGCTTGGCAAGGGCCTCCGGGGAGCTGTTTTTT
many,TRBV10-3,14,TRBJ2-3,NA,CAINSGTSADTQYF,TGTGCCATCAATTCCGGCACTAGTGCAGATACGCAGTATTTT
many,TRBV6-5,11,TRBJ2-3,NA,CASSQRNTQYF,TGTGCCAGCAGTCAAAGAAATACGCAGTATTTT
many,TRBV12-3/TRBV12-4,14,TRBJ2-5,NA,CASSFWRAQETQYF,TGTGCCAGCAGTTTCTGGCGAGCCCAAGAGACCCAGTACTTC
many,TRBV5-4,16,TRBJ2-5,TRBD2,CASSPPGLAGKETQYF,TGTGCCAGCAGCCCTCCGGGGCTAGCGGGGAAAGAGACCCAGTACTTC
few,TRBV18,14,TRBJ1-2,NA,CASSPGHGRTDYTF,TGTGCCAGCTCACCGGGACACGGGAGAACTGACTACACCTTC
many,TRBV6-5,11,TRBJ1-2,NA,CASKGHYGYTF,TGTGCCAGCAAGGGGCACTATGGCTACACCTTC
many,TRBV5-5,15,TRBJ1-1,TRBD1,CASSLDGRGRTEAFF,TGTGCCAGCAGCTTGGATGGCAGGGGGCGTACTGAAGCTTTCTTT
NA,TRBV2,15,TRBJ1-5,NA,CASSPRGVRSQPQHF,TGTGCCAGCAGCCCCCGGGGGGTTCGGTCACAGCCCCAGCATTTT
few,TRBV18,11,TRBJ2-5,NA,CASSPGQTQYF,TGTGCCAGCTCACCAGGGCAGACCCAGTACTTC
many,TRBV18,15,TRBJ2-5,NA,CASSPRKGDQETQYF,TGTGCCAGCTCACCAAGGAAGGGAGACCAAGAGACCCAGTACTTC
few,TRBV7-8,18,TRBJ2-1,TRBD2,CASSPRGGVAGLDNEQFF,TGTGCCAGCAGCCCAAGGGGGGGGGTAGCGGGGTTAGACAATGAGCAGTTCTTC
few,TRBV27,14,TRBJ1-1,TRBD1,CASSSWDRSAEAFF,TGTGCCAGCAGTTCTTGGGACAGGTCGGCTGAAGCTTTCTTT
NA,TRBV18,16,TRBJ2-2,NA,CASSGTDSSNTGELFF,TGTGCCAGCTCAGGAACGGACAGCTCGAACACCGGGGAGCTGTTTTTT
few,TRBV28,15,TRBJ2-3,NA,CASSFSGLTTDTQYF,TGTGCCAGCAGTTTTAGCGGACTTACCACAGATACGCAGTATTTT
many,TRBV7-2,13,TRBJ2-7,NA,CASSYPATYEQYF,TGTGCCAGCAGCTATCCAGCAACCTACGAGCAGTACTTC
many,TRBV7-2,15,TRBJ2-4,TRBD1,CASSPRTGAKDIQYF,TGTGCCAGCAGCCCCAGGACAGGCGCCAAGGACATTCAGTACTTC
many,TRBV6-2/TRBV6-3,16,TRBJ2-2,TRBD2,CASRDLAGTGIGELFF,TGTGCCAGCAGAGACTTAGCGGGGACCGGCATCGGGGAGCTGTTTTTT
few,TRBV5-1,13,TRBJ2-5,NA,CASSPPRAETQYF,TGCGCCAGCAGCCCGCCGAGGGCTGAGACCCAGTACTTC
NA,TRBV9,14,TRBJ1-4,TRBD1,CASSPRTGNEKLFF,TGTGCCAGCAGCCCCCGGACAGGAAATGAAAAACTGTTTTTT